One sample yielded the 23 T cell receptor beta chains listed below, sequenced in a study of blood T cell repertoires in COVID-19. Produced via immunoSEQ multiplex PCR; TCRdb's table is partial and in-frame only. The profile shows some 270,000 clones, about nine tenths of them singletons. The specimen sequenced was peripheral blood. These receptors were taken from a man aged 45-60 years with acute or convalescent COVID-19.

This chain joins TRBV18 and TRBJ1-6; D is unclear. The germline CDR1 and CDR2 sequences are KGHSH and LQKENI. The CDR3 runs 16 residues. V was clipped by 3 bases and J by 6 bases, with 15 bases between them. The CDR3 reads CASSPRLALFNSPLHF. Here the CDR3 DNA reads TGTGCCAGCTCACCGAGGCTTGCCCTGTTTAATTCACCCCTCCACTTT.

The V call is TRBV2, the J call TRBJ2-1, with unresolved D. Germline-derived CDR1 and CDR2 are SNHLY and FYNNEI. Trimming cost V 2 bases and J 11 bases, with 7 bases left between them. The CDR3 loop spans 11 amino acids. CDR3 protein: CASSERTKQFF. The CDR3 nucleotides are TGTGCCAGCAGTGAACGTACTAAGCAGTTCTTC. The full variable domain, completed using reference TRBV2 and TRBJ2-1, is EPEVTQTPSHQVTQMGQEVILRCVPISNHLYFYWYRQILGQKVEFLVSFYNNEISEKSEIFDDQFSVERPDGSNFTLKIRSTKLEDSAMYFCASSERTKQFFGPGTRLTVL.

This chain links TRBV9 with TRBJ1-5, with D perhaps matching TRBD1 (5 bases). Germline V CDR1 and CDR2: SGDLS, YYNGEE. Trimming took 0 bases from V and 0 from J, leaving 19 bases between them. The CDR3 has 19 residues. The CDR3, as DNA: TGTGCCAGCAGCGTAGTCCCAGGGCGTCCTTGTTGTAGCAATCAGCCCCAGCATTTT. Translated: CASSVVPGRPCCSNQPQHF.

About this clone: The sample contains more than one DNA sequence encoding this CDR3. This sequence joins TRBV12-3 or TRBV12-4 and TRBJ1-2, with a possible D match to TRBD1 (6 bases). The CDR3 has 13 residues. The V end lost 3 bases, the J end lost 5 bases, and 10 bases lay between the germline ends. The CDR3 sequence is CASSFGRGYGYTF. The CDR3 bases are TGTGCCAGCAGTTTCGGCAGGGGTTATGGCTACACCTTC.

Here the CDR3 DNA reads TGTGCCAGCAGTGCAGCCCGTTCCGGGGTTGGCGAAAAACTGTTTTTT. Amino acid sequence: CASSAARSGVGEKLFF. The rearrangement links TRBV2 to TRBJ1-4, with D hard to call. Per germline, CDR1 SNHLY and CDR2 FYNNEI. The CDR3 has 16 amino acids. V was clipped by 4 bases and J by 8 bases, with 20 bases between them.

Notes on this clone: The sample contains more than one DNA sequence encoding this CDR3. J is TRBJ2-5 and V is TRBV5-1, with D perhaps matching TRBD1 (7 bases). With 3 bases removed from V and 4 bases from J, the gap between germline ends came to 10 bases. Germline CDR1 and CDR2: SGHRS and YFSETQ. The CDR3 extends over 13 amino acids. The CDR3 bases are TGCGCCAGCAGCTCTCAGGGGGGAGAGACCCAGTACTTC. Amino acids: CASSSQGGETQYF.

The chain is built from TRBV18 and TRBJ1-1; possibly TRBD1 for D (6 bases). Germline V lookup: CDR1 KGHSH, CDR2 LQKENI. Trimming removed 3 bases from V and 2 bases from J, with 10 bases in between. The CDR3 is 14 amino acids. CDR3 in DNA: TGTGCCAGCTCACCGGGACAAATCAACACTGAAGCTTTCTTT. Its protein is CASSPGQINTEAFF. Full variable domain (outside the CDR3, taken from reference TRBV18 and TRBJ1-1): NAGVMQNPRHLVRRRGQEARLRCSPMKGHSHVYWYRQLPEEGLKFMVYLQKENIIDESGMPKERFSAEFPKEGPSILRIQQVVRGDSAAYFCASSPGQINTEAFFGQGTRLTVV.

For the CDR3, the DNA is TGTGCCAACTCCTTCAATCAGCCCCAGCATTTT. This gives the protein CANSFNQPQHF. The V call is TRBV21-1, the J call TRBJ1-5. TRBV21-1 has pseudogene status. CDR3 length: 11 residues.

This clone was recorded once. The chain has TRBV19 and TRBJ2-5; the D is unclear. V shed 3 bases and J shed 5 bases, with 16 bases lying between them. Germline lookup yields CDR1 LNHDA and CDR2 SQIVND (reference sequence). The CDR3 consists of 15 residues. CDR3 loop: CASSIVAVGSETQYF. As DNA, the CDR3 is TGTGCCAGTAGTATCGTGGCAGTCGGGTCTGAGACCCAGTACTTC.

The chain carries TRBV5-1 and TRBJ2-3; TRBD2 matches 7 bases. The germline CDR1 and CDR2 sequences are SGHRS and YFSETQ. V trimming: 4 bases; J trimming: 3 bases; junction bases outside the gene matches: 17. The CDR3 covers 18 residues. The CDR3: CASSLSPGLPFWTDTQYF. Here the CDR3 DNA reads TGCGCCAGCAGCCTATCCCCGGGACTACCCTTCTGGACAGATACGCAGTATTTT.

In this sample, this clone turned up once. V gene TRBV11-3 combines with J gene TRBJ2-3, with TRBD1 identical over 12 bases. Trimming at V came to 1 base and at J to 2 bases, leaving 10 bases not matched to a gene. The CDR3 extends over 19 amino acids. Germline loops: CDR1 SGHNT, CDR2 YENEEA. DNA for the CDR3: TGTGCCAGCAGCTTAGGCGGGACAGGGGGCGTACTTGCCACAGATACGCAGTATTTT. It specifies CASSLGGTGGVLATDTQYF.

The V call is TRBV29-1, the J call TRBJ2-5; the D is unclear. The germline V gene encodes CDR1 SQVTM and CDR2 ANQGSEA. CDR3 length equals 14 residues. V lost 6 bases and J lost 1, with 15 bases in between. The CDR3 region is CSVVARGGQETQYF. The CDR3 DNA is TGCAGCGTGGTCGCCCGTGGCGGCCAAGAGACCCAGTACTTC.

The rearrangement uses TRBV2 and TRBJ1-5; tentative D call: TRBD1 (6 bases). The CDR3 covers 15 residues. Trimming shortened V by 3 bases and J by 5 bases, and 14 bases separated the two germline ends. Germline CDR1 reads SNHLY; CDR2 reads FYNNEI. The CDR3 spells CASSDESGAYQPQHF. For the CDR3, the DNA is TGTGCCAGCAGTGACGAATCAGGGGCGTATCAGCCCCAGCATTTT.

Written as DNA, the CDR3 is TGTGCCAGCAGCTTAAGAGGGTCCAGTGAGCAGTTCTTC. It specifies CASSLRGSSEQFF. The V gene is TRBV7-9, the J gene TRBJ2-1; a possible D gene is TRBD2 (5 bases). The CDR3 is made up of 13 amino acids. V was pared by 2 bases and J by 9 bases, with 11 bases between. From germline, CDR1 is SEHNR and CDR2 FQNEAQ (reference sequence).

The V call is TRBV19, the J call TRBJ1-6; 7 bases line up with TRBD1. Germline-derived CDR1 and CDR2 are LNHDA and SQIVND (reference sequence). The CDR3 totals 14 residues. The junction had 4 bases not matched to a gene; V was cut back by 9 bases and J by 2 bases. CDR3 loop: CASSGQAYNSPLHF. The CDR3 region has the DNA TGTGCCAGCAGTGGACAGGCCTATAATTCACCCCTCCACTTT.

The chain couples TRBV7-9 to TRBJ1-4; D not resolved. Trimming removed 5 bases at V and 6 bases at J, with 10 bases between. This CDR3 is 13 amino acids long. From germline, CDR1 is SEHNR and CDR2 FQNEAQ (reference sequence). In nucleotides, the CDR3 is TGTGCCAGCAGCCTCGGTCCCGATGAAAAACTGTTTTTT. Its protein product is CASSLGPDEKLFF.

This clone was recorded only once. The V call is TRBV19, the J call TRBJ1-1; TRBD1 matches at 8 bases. The trim removed 7 bases at V and 1 base at J, leaving 8 bases unmatched. Germline values: CDR1 LNHDA, CDR2 SQIVND (reference sequence). The CDR3 length is 15 residues. The chain's CDR3 is CASISRGTGNTEAFF. The CDR3 DNA reads as TGTGCCAGTATATCTCGGGGGACAGGGAACACTGAAGCTTTCTTT.

The rearrangement links TRBV3-1 (or the pseudogene TRBV3-2) to TRBJ2-7; 11 bases map to TRBD2. V gave up 2 bases and J gave up 4 bases; unmatched junction bases: 4. CDR1 LGHDT and CDR2 YNNKEL come from the germline V gene (reference sequence). The CDR3 length is 15 residues. The CDR3 sequence is CASSQSTSGVYEQYF. The CDR3 coding sequence is TGTGCCAGCAGCCAATCGACTAGCGGGGTTTACGAGCAGTACTTC.

CDR3 sequence (DNA): TGCGCCAGCAGCTCCCACTTCTCTGGAAACACCATATATTTT. This gives the protein CASSSHFSGNTIYF. The chain employs TRBV5-1 and TRBJ1-3; D is unresolved. This CDR3 has 14 residues. Germline values: CDR1 SGHRS, CDR2 YFSETQ. V was trimmed by 3 bases and J by 0 bases, leaving 7 bases between them.

This sequence joins TRBV14 and TRBJ1-3; TRBD1 matches at 7 bases. There are 14 residues in the CDR3. Germline CDR1 reads SGHDN; CDR2 reads FVKESK. The V gene end was trimmed by 3 bases and the J gene end by 6 bases; junction bases not matched to a gene: 5. CDR3 loop: CASSHRQGTNTIYF. Here the CDR3 DNA reads TGTGCCAGCAGCCACCGACAGGGAACAAACACCATATATTTT.

This chain links TRBV7-8 with TRBJ2-1; TRBD2 aligns across 8 bases. The ends lost 1 base at V and 10 bases at J; junction bases unmatched: 9. The CDR3 is made up of 15 amino acids. Germline V lookup: CDR1 SGHVS, CDR2 FQNEAQ. DNA of the CDR3: TGTGCCAGCAGCTTAGGGGTCGCGGGGGGCAGGGAGCAGTTCTTC. Its translation is CASSLGVAGGREQFF.

The gene calls are TRBV5-8 and TRBJ2-7, with a possible D match to TRBD2 (5 bases). Germline-derived CDR1 and CDR2 are SGHTS and YDEGEE. V was shortened by 4 bases and J by 2 bases, with 22 bases between the two germline ends. This CDR3 has 17 residues. CDR3 DNA sequence: TGTGCCAGCAGCCAGAGCGGTACCGCGATCCTTACCTACGAGCAGTACTTC. Translation: CASSQSGTAILTYEQYF.

V usage is TRBV12-3 or TRBV12-4 and J usage is TRBJ1-2, with D unclear. Trimming cost V 1 base and J 4 bases, with 7 bases left between them. The CDR3 covers 13 residues. The CDR3 here is CASSLDAAYGYTF. CDR3 coding DNA: TGTGCCAGCAGTTTAGACGCGGCCTATGGCTACACCTTC.